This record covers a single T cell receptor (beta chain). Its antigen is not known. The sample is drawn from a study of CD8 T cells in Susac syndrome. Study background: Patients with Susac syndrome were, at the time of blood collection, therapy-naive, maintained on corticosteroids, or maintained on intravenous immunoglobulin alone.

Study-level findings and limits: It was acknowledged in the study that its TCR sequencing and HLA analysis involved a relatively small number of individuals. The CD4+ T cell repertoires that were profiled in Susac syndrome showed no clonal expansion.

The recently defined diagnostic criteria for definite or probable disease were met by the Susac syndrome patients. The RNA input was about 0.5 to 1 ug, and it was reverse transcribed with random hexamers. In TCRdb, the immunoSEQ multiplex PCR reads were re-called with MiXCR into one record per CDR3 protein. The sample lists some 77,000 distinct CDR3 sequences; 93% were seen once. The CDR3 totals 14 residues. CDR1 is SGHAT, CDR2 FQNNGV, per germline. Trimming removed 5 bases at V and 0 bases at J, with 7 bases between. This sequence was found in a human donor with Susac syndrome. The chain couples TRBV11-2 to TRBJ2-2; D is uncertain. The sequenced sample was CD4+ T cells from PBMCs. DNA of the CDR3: TGTGCCAGCAGCCCAACCACGAACACCGGGGAGCTGTTTTTT. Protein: CASSPTTNTGELFF.